One sample yielded the 22 T cell receptor beta chains listed below, sequenced in a study of blood T cell repertoires in COVID-19. Some clones are missing from TCRdb's copy, which holds only in-frame ones; the method was immunoSEQ multiplex PCR. Of roughly 390,000 clones listed, about 85% were seen once; the top ten hold about 3.6%. The specimen sequenced was peripheral blood. The receptors here all came from a woman aged 18-29 years with acute or convalescent COVID-19.

This clone was recorded once. The gene calls are TRBV5-1 and TRBJ2-6; maybe TRBD2 (6 bases). The germline V gene has CDR1 SGHRS and CDR2 YFSETQ. Trimming left V 7 bases short and J 0 bases short, with 11 bases between. This CDR3 region has 15 residues. CDR3 sequence reads: CASLGGSSGANVLTF. The CDR3 DNA is TGCGCCAGCTTAGGAGGGAGCTCTGGGGCCAACGTCCTGACTTTC.

The chain couples TRBV5-4 to TRBJ2-2; 8 positions match TRBD2. The germline V gene encodes CDR1 SGHNT and CDR2 YYREEE (reference sequence). V dropped 4 bases and J dropped 2; count of bases not matched to a gene: 4. The CDR3 is made up of 15 amino acids. The CDR3 nucleotides are TGTGCCAGCAGCATTAGCGGGGCTAACACCGGGGAGCTGTTTTTT. Translating it yields CASSISGANTGELFF.

This clone was seen once. This sequence joins TRBV5-1 and TRBJ2-5, with D tentatively TRBD2 (6 bases). V shed 4 bases and J shed 2 bases, with 12 bases lying between them. The CDR3 has 14 residues. The germline gives CDR1 SGHRS, CDR2 YFSETQ. The CDR3 nucleotides are TGCGCCAGCAGCCCTGGGACTTCACAAGAGACCCAGTACTTC. It specifies CASSPGTSQETQYF.

CDR3 coding DNA: TGTGCCAGCAGCGTCGGGAGCAATCAGCCCCAGCATTTT. Protein: CASSVGSNQPQHF. The J gene is TRBJ1-5, the V gene TRBV9; D is ambiguous. This CDR3 contains 13 residues. Germline V CDR1 and CDR2: SGDLS, YYNGEE. V gave up 2 bases and J gave up 1 base, with 4 bases separating them.

CDR3 sequence (DNA): TGTGCCAGCTCAGGTGGAGGACTAGCAGTTGGATACGAGCAGTACTTC. It is translated as CASSGGGLAVGYEQYF. The chain combines TRBV18 with TRBJ2-7; TRBD2 matches at 8 bases. V was pared by 5 bases and J by 4 bases, with 13 bases of the junction left unmatched. The CDR3 is 16 residues long. CDR1 and CDR2 from the germline V gene are KGHSH and LQKENI.

The CDR3 DNA follows: TGTGCCAGTAGTAATCCTTCAGGGGTCACCGGGGAGCTGTTTTTT. The encoded protein is CASSNPSGVTGELFF. The chain recombines TRBV19 with TRBJ2-2; TRBD1 is a possible D gene (6 bases). The CDR3 totals 15 residues. V was cut by 4 bases and J by 4 bases, with 13 bases left in between. Germline V gene lookup returns CDR1 LNHDA and CDR2 SQIVND (reference sequence).

The chain uses TRBV28 and TRBJ1-2, with 7 nucleotides matching TRBD1. The length of the CDR3 is 14 residues. The germline V gene encodes CDR1 MDHEN and CDR2 SYDVKM. The V gene end was trimmed by 6 bases and the J gene end by 4 bases; junction bases not matched to a gene: 8. The CDR3 spells CASSPPQGTYGYTF. The CDR3 DNA reads TGTGCCAGCAGCCCCCCACAGGGGACCTATGGCTACACCTTC.

V gene TRBV19 combines with J gene TRBJ1-1; D not resolved. Trimming cost V 5 bases and J 1 base, with 11 bases left between them. The CDR3 runs to 14 residues. Germline-derived CDR1 and CDR2 are LNHDA and SQIVND (reference sequence). The DNA of the CDR3 is TGTGCCAGTAGTGTCAGTAGCACGAACACTGAAGCTTTCTTT. Its translation: CASSVSSTNTEAFF.

The V and J genes are TRBV6-6 and TRBJ2-2; tentative D call: TRBD1 (5 bases). The CDR3 spans 16 residues. The V end was cut by 2 bases, the J end by 4 bases, with 14 bases between. CDR1 is MNHNY and CDR2 is SVGAGI in the germline V gene (reference sequence). The CDR3 nucleotides read TGTGCCAGCAGTTACGGTCTAAGGGGTGGCACCGGGGAGCTGTTTTTT. This gives the protein CASSYGLRGGTGELFF.

The gene calls are TRBV2 and TRBJ2-2, with D perhaps matching TRBD1 (5 bases). Germline V gene data show CDR1 as SNHLY and CDR2 as FYNNEI. This CDR3 is 15 amino acids long. The germline V and J ends were trimmed by 0 bases and 5 bases, with 10 bases remaining between them. For the CDR3, the DNA is TGTGCCAGCAGTGAAGCGGAGCCAGGGACCGGGGAGCTGTTTTTT. Translated: CASSEAEPGTGELFF. Based on the CDR3 plus reference TRBV2 and TRBJ2-2, the full variable domain is EPEVTQTPSHQVTQMGQEVILRCVPISNHLYFYWYRQILGQKVEFLVSFYNNEISEKSEIFDDQFSVERPDGSNFTLKIRSTKLEDSAMYFCASSEAEPGTGELFFGEGSRLTVL.

CDR3 nucleotide sequence: TGTGCCACCAGCGATACCTATCAGGGGGCGACGAACACTGAAGCTTTCTTT. Protein product: CATSDTYQGATNTEAFF. V and J are TRBV15 and TRBJ1-1; 8 nucleotides align to TRBD1. Per germline, CDR1 LNHNV and CDR2 YYDKDF (reference sequence). This CDR3 has 17 residues. Trimming took 5 bases from V and 1 from J; bases not matched to a gene: 12.

The chain has TRBV28 and TRBJ1-2; 8 nucleotides match TRBD1. Germline V gene sequence: CDR1 MDHEN, CDR2 SYDVKM. This CDR3 spans 14 amino acids. This CDR3 reads CVAKRTGGDYGYTF. DNA of the CDR3: TGTGTCGCGAAGCGAACAGGGGGAGACTATGGCTACACCTTC.

The CDR3 protein is CAISAPGLAGAKNIQYF. The CDR3 coding sequence is TGTGCCATCAGTGCCCCGGGACTAGCGGGAGCCAAAAACATTCAGTACTTC. This chain links TRBV10-3 with TRBJ2-4, with TRBD2 matching 12 bases. V lost 4 bases to trimming and J lost 0 bases; unmatched junction nucleotides: 4. The germline CDR1 and CDR2 sequences are ENHRY and SYGVKD. There are 17 residues in the CDR3.

The chain employs TRBV10-2 and TRBJ2-4; TRBD1 is a possible D gene (5 bases). This CDR3 contains 14 residues. Germline V lookup: CDR1 WSHSY, CDR2 SAAADI. V lost 2 bases and J lost 0, with 5 bases in between. The CDR3 nucleotides read TGCGCCAGCAGTGAGACAGGAGCCAAAAACATTCAGTACTTC. Translation: CASSETGAKNIQYF.

This clone was seen a handful of times. CDR3 sequence (DNA): TGTGCCAGCAGCTTAATACGAGGAACTGAAGCTTTCTTT. It is translated as CASSLIRGTEAFF. The rearrangement joins TRBV11-1 to TRBJ1-1; D gene unclear. Germline lookup yields CDR1 SGHAT and CDR2 FQDESV (reference sequence). The CDR3 runs 13 residues. V lost 2 bases and J 5 bases, leaving 9 bases between the germline ends.

This chain joins TRBV10-3 and TRBJ2-1, with 11 nucleotides matching TRBD1. V shed 4 bases, J shed 9 bases, and the junction held 8 bases outside the gene matches. The CDR3 is made up of 15 amino acids. CDR1 and CDR2 from the germline V gene are ENHRY and SYGVKD. The CDR3 DNA reads as TGTGCCATCAGTGGAGGGACAGGGGGATTGGGTGAGCAGTTCTTC. As protein: CAISGGTGGLGEQFF.

This clone has only a few counts. The J gene is TRBJ2-2, the V gene TRBV15; perhaps TRBD2 as D (5 bases). CDR3 length: 13 residues. Germline CDR1 LNHNV, CDR2 YYDKDF (reference sequence). V was cut by 1 base and J by 5 bases, with 5 bases left in between. The CDR3 DNA follows: TGTGCCACCAGCAGAGGAGGGACCGGGGAGCTGTTTTTT. Protein: CATSRGGTGELFF.

This sequence joins TRBV30 and TRBJ1-3; 7 bases line up with TRBD1. V dropped 2 bases and J dropped 0; count of bases not matched to a gene: 7. CDR1 is GTSNPN, CDR2 SVGIG, per germline (reference sequence). This CDR3 region has 16 residues. The DNA of the CDR3 is TGTGCCTGGAGTCGGGAGGGGGCCTTCTCTGGAAACACCATATATTTT. As protein: CAWSREGAFSGNTIYF. Full variable domain (outside the CDR3, taken from reference TRBV30 and TRBJ1-3): SQTIHQWPATLVQPVGSPLSLECTVEGTSNPNLYWYRQAAGRGLQLLFYSVGIGQISSEVPQNLSASRPQDRQFILSSKKLLLSDSGFYLCAWSREGAFSGNTIYFGEGSWLTVV.

The V gene is TRBV7-3, the J gene TRBJ2-1; D is ambiguous. This CDR3 contains 11 residues. Germline V CDR1 and CDR2: SGHTA, FQGTGA. The V and J ends lost 1 base and 9 bases respectively, with 4 bases between them. In nucleotides, the CDR3 is TGTGCCAGCAGCTTAATCGGTGAGCAGTTCTTC. It encodes CASSLIGEQFF.

This clone has more than one count but fewer than ten. The V call is TRBV6-5, the J call TRBJ2-3, with 7 bases lining up with TRBD2. CDR1 MNHEY and CDR2 SVGAGI come from the germline V gene. This CDR3 has 13 amino acids. The V gene end was trimmed by 6 bases and the J gene end by 6 bases; junction bases not matched to a gene: 6. The CDR3, as DNA: TGTGCCAGCAGCTACCGGGAGGTGGATACGCAGTATTTT. Encoded protein: CASSYREVDTQYF.

The chain employs TRBV7-2 and TRBJ1-6; no reliable D call. V lost 1 base to trimming and J lost 7 bases, with 11 bases between them. CDR1 SGHTA and CDR2 FQGNSA come from the germline V gene. The CDR3 totals 15 residues. The CDR3 protein is CASSLVQSGNSPLHF. The CDR3 DNA sequence: TGTGCCAGCAGCTTAGTTCAGTCGGGGAATTCACCCCTCCACTTT.

The chain combines TRBV25-1 with TRBJ1-1, with D tentatively TRBD1 (6 bases). Trimming pared 1 base from V and 6 bases from J, leaving 18 bases between. Germline CDR1 and CDR2: MGHDK and SYGVNS. This CDR3 has 16 amino acids. Written as DNA, the CDR3 is TGTGCCAGCAGTGAATCGGGGGGCGATGTATTCGCTGAAGCTTTCTTT. Protein sequence: CASSESGGDVFAEAFF.